These 12 T cell receptor beta chains share one sample of origin, sequenced in a study of T cells in localized non-small cell lung cancer. Generated by immunoSEQ multiplex PCR, the TCRdb table keeps only in-frame clones and is missing some. The sample lists 70,000 to 100,000 clones, approximately 91% seen once, with over 4% in the top ten. This specimen consisted of PBMCs, obtained before any cancer treatment. The receptor set was obtained from a woman aged 35 to 70 with stage II squamous cell lung carcinoma.

V usage is TRBV28 and J usage is TRBJ1-1, with 10 bases identical to TRBD1. CDR3 length: 15 amino acids. The germline V gene has CDR1 MDHEN and CDR2 SYDVKM. After removal of 1 base from V and 5 bases from J, the junction contained 4 bases not matched to a gene. In nucleotides, the CDR3 is TGTGCCAGCAGTTTATCGGGACAGGGGAGAACTGAAGCTTTCTTT. Translating gives CASSLSGQGRTEAFF.

The genes are TRBV15 and TRBJ1-2; 7 nucleotides line up with TRBD1. CDR3 length equals 15 residues. Germline V lookup: CDR1 LNHNV, CDR2 YYDKDF (reference sequence). The V and J ends lost 6 bases and 8 bases, in that order; junction bases with no gene match: 15. Written as DNA, the CDR3 is TGTGCCACCAGTAGTAATGCACCAGGGGGGCGAGGCTACACCTTC. Encoded protein: CATSSNAPGGRGYTF.

CDR3 nucleotides: TGTGCCAGCGGGGGACAGGGGGGCAATCAGCCCCAGCATTTT. Encoded protein: CASGGQGGNQPQHF. This chain connects TRBV2 to TRBJ1-5, with 11 bases aligning to TRBD1. V lost 8 bases and J lost 2; bases outside the gene matches: 2. This CDR3 has 14 residues. Per the germline V gene, CDR1 is SNHLY and CDR2 is FYNNEI.

This chain links TRBV29-1 with TRBJ2-7, with a weak D call TRBD2 (6 bases). This CDR3 is 12 amino acids long. V was shortened by 2 bases and J by 7 bases, with 12 bases between the two germline ends. Per germline, CDR1 SQVTM and CDR2 ANQGSEA. The CDR3 is CSVELEGREQYF. Written as DNA, the CDR3 is TGCAGCGTTGAACTGGAGGGGCGGGAGCAGTACTTC.

The chain couples TRBV6-5 to TRBJ2-1; D uncertain. V was shortened by 0 bases and J by 6 bases, with 12 bases between the two germline ends. This CDR3 region has 15 residues. Germline-derived CDR1 and CDR2 are MNHEY and SVGAGI. CDR3 protein: CASSYSGTPGNEQFF. The CDR3, as DNA: TGTGCCAGCAGTTACTCCGGCACTCCTGGCAATGAGCAGTTCTTC.

The V and J genes are TRBV25-1 and TRBJ1-1, with a possible D match to TRBD1 (6 bases). The ends were cut back, 4 bases at V and 7 bases at J, with 13 bases in the middle. Germline V gene lookup returns CDR1 MGHDK and CDR2 SYGVNS. This CDR3 comprises 13 residues. The CDR3 protein is CASSVKQGIEAFF. Here the CDR3 DNA reads TGTGCCAGCAGTGTTAAACAGGGAATTGAAGCTTTCTTT. Based on the CDR3 plus reference TRBV25-1 and TRBJ1-1, the full variable domain is EADIYQTPRYLVIGTGKKITLECSQTMGHDKMYWYQQDPGMELHLIHYSYGVNSTEKGDLSSESTVSRIRTEHFPLTLESARPSHTSQYLCASSVKQGIEAFFGQGTRLTVV.

The chain couples TRBV7-8 to TRBJ2-3, with D maybe TRBD2 (6 bases). Germline CDR1 SGHVS, CDR2 FQNEAQ. The V gene lost 2 bases and the J gene lost 6 bases, with 18 bases spanning the gap. The CDR3 is 16 residues long. In DNA, the CDR3 is TGTGCCAGCAGCTTACGGTCCGGGAGATCTTCGGATACGCAGTATTTT. It codes for CASSLRSGRSSDTQYF. Supplemented by reference TRBV7-8 and TRBJ2-3, the full variable domain reads GAGVSQSPRYKVAKRGQDVALRCDPISGHVSLFWYQQALGQGPEFLTYFQNEAQLDKSGLPSDRFFAERPEGSVSTLKIQRTQQEDSAVYLCASSLRSGRSSDTQYFGPGTRLTVL.

The V and J genes are TRBV6-7 and TRBJ2-7, with 11 positions matching TRBD2. TRBV6-7 is flagged as an ORF with uncertain function. J gave up 1 base and V 9 bases, and 14 bases lay outside the gene matches. There are 17 residues in the CDR3. The CDR3 here is CASSTSGETVGSYEQYF. The CDR3 DNA is TGTGCCAGTTCGACTAGCGGGGAGACTGTTGGTTCCTACGAGCAGTACTTC.

The genes are TRBV6-1 and TRBJ1-5; maybe TRBD1 (6 bases). The CDR3 totals 14 residues. V lost 6 bases and J lost 4, with 13 bases in between. From germline, CDR1 is MNHNS and CDR2 SASEGT. The CDR3 region has the DNA TGTGCCAGCAGGGGGGCGGGACGGAATCAGCCCCAGCATTTT. Residues: CASRGAGRNQPQHF.

V usage is TRBV7-9 and J usage is TRBJ1-1; D not certain. Germline lookup yields CDR1 SEHNR and CDR2 FQNEAQ (reference sequence). The CDR3 is made up of 13 amino acids. V lost 5 bases, J lost 1 base, and 8 bases lay in between. Here the CDR3 reads CASSHKGNTEAFF. The CDR3 DNA sequence: TGTGCCAGCAGCCATAAGGGGAACACTGAAGCTTTCTTT.

The gene calls are TRBV29-1 and TRBJ1-2, with TRBD1 identical over 7 bases. The CDR3 is 13 amino acids. Germline trimming cut 5 bases from V and 1 base from J; bases unmatched to any gene: 4. The germline gives CDR1 SQVTM, CDR2 ANQGSEA. CDR3 loop: CSVRRGINYGYTF. The CDR3, as DNA: TGCAGCGTTCGCAGGGGGATTAACTATGGCTACACCTTC.

The rearrangement links TRBV5-4 to TRBJ2-2, with TRBD2 identical over 10 bases. CDR1 and CDR2 from the germline V gene are SGHNT and YYREEE (reference sequence). J lost 7 bases, V lost 5 bases, and 11 bases had no gene match. The CDR3 is made up of 16 amino acids. The CDR3: CASSLRAGGPVGELFF. The CDR3 DNA sequence: TGTGCCAGCAGTTTAAGAGCGGGGGGGCCGGTCGGGGAGCTGTTTTTT.